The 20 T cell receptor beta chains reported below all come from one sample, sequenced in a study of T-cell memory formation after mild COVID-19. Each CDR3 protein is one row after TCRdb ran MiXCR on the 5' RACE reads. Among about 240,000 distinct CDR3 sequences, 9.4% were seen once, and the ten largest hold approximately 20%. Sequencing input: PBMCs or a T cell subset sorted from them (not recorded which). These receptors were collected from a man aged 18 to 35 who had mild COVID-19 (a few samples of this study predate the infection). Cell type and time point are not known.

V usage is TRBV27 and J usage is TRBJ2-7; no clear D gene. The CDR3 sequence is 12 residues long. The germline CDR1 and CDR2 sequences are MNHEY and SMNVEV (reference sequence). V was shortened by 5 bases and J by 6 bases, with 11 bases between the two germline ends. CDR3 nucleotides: TGTGCCAGCAGTCACAGCTCTACCGAGCAGTACTTC. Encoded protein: CASSHSSTEQYF.

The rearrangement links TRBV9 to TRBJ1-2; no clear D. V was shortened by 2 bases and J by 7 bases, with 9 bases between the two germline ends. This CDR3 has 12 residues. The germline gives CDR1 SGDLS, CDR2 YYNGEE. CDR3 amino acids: CASSVSQSGYTF. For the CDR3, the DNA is TGTGCCAGCAGCGTCAGCCAGAGTGGCTACACCTTC.

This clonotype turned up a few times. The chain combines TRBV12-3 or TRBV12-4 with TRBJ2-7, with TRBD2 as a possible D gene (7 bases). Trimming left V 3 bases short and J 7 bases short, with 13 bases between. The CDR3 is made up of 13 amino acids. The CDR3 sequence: CASSFRGAPEQYV. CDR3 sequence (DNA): TGTGCCAGCAGTTTCCGGGGGGCCCCAGAGCAGTACGTC.

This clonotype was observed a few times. Here the CDR3 DNA reads TGCAGTGCTATCCGGTCGGGGAATCACGGGGAGCTGTTTTTT. Protein sequence: CSAIRSGNHGELFF. The rearrangement joins TRBV20-1 to TRBJ2-2, with D maybe TRBD2 (5 bases). Germline V gene data show CDR1 as DFQATT and CDR2 as SNEGSKA (reference sequence). The CDR3 has 14 residues. The V end was cut by 4 bases, the J end by 7 bases, with 16 bases between.

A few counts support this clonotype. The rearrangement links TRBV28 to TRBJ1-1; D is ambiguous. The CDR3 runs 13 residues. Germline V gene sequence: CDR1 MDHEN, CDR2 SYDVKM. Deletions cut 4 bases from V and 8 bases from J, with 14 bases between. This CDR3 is CASSSITPREAFF. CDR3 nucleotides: TGTGCCAGCAGTTCCATTACCCCTCGAGAAGCTTTCTTT.

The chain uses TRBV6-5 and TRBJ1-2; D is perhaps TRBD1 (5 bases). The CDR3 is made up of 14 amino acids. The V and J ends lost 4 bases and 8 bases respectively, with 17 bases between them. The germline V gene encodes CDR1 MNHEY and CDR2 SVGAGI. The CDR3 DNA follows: TGTGCCAGCAGTTCCCCTAGCAGGGCATGGGGCTACACCTTC. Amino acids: CASSSPSRAWGYTF.

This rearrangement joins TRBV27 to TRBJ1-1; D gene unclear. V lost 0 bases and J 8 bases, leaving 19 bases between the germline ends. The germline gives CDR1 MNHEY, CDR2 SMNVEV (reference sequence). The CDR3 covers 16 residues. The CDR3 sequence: CASSLSSRRPLGEAFF. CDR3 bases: TGTGCCAGCAGTTTATCCTCGCGGAGACCCCTGGGAGAAGCTTTCTTT.

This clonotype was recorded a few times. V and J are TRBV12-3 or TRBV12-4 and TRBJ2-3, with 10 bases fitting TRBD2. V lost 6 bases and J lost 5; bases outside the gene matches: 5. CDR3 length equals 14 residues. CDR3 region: CASRQSGGVDTQYF. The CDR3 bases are TGTGCCAGCAGACAAAGCGGGGGGGTAGATACGCAGTATTTT.

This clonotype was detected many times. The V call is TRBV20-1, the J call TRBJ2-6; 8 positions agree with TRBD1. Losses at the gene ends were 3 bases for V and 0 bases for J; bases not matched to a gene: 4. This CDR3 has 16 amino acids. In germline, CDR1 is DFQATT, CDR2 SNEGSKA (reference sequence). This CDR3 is CSARGQENSGANVLTF. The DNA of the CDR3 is TGCAGTGCTAGGGGACAGGAAAACTCTGGGGCCAACGTCCTGACTTTC.

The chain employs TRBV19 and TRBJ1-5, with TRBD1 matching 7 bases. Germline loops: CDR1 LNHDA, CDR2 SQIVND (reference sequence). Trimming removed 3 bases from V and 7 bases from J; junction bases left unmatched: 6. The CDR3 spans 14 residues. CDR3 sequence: CASSMVGGRQPQHF. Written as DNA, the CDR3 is TGTGCCAGTAGTATGGTAGGGGGCCGGCAGCCCCAGCATTTT.

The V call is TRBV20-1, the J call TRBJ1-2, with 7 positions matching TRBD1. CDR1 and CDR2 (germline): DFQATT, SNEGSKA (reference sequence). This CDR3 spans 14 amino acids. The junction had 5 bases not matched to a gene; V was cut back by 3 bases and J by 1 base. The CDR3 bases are TGCAGTGCTAGGTTGGCAGGGGGTAACTATGGCTACACCTTC. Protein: CSARLAGGNYGYTF.

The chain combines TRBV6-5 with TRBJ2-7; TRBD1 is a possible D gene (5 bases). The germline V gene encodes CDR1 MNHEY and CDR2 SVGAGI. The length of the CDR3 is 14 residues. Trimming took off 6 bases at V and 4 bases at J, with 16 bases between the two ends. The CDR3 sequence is CASRRQHLSYEQYF. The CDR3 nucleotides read TGTGCCAGCAGGAGACAGCACCTCTCGTACGAGCAGTACTTC.

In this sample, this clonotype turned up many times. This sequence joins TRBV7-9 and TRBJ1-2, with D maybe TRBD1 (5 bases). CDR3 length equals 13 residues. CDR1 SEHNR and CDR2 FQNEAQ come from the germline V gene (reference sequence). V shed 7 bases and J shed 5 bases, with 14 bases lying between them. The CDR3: CASTMGREYGYTF. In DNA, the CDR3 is TGTGCCAGCACCATGGGCAGGGAGTATGGCTACACCTTC.

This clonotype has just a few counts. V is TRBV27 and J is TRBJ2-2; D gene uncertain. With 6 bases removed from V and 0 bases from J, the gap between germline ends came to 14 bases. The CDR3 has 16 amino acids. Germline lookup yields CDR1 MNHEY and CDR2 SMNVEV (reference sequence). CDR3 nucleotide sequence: TGTGCCAGCAGCACACAGATGACCGCGAACACCGGGGAGCTGTTTTTT. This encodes CASSTQMTANTGELFF.

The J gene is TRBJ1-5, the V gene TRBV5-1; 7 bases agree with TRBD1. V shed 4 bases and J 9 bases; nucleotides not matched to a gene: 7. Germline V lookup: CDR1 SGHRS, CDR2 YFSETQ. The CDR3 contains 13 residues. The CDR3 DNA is TGCGCCAGCAGCCCCCAGGGGGAAGGGCCCCAGCATTTT. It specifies CASSPQGEGPQHF.

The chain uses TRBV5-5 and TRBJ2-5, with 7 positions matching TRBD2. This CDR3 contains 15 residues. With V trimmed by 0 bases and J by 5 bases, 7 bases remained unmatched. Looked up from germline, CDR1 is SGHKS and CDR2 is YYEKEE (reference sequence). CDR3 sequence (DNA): TGTGCCAGCAGCTTGGAAGGGTTAGCGGGCGAGACCCAGTACTTC. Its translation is CASSLEGLAGETQYF.

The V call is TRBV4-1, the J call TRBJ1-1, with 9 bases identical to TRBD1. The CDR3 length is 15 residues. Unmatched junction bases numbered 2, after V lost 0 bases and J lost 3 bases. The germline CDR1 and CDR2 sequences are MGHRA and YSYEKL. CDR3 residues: CASSQEDRGYTEAFF. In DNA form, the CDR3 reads TGCGCCAGCAGCCAAGAGGACAGGGGATACACTGAAGCTTTCTTT.

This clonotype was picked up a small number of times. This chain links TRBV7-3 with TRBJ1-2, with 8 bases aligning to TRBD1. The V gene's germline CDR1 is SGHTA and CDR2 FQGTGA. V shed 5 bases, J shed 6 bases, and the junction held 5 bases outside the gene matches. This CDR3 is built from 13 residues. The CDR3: CASSTNRGDGYTF. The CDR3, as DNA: TGTGCCAGCAGCACAAACAGGGGGGATGGCTACACCTTC.

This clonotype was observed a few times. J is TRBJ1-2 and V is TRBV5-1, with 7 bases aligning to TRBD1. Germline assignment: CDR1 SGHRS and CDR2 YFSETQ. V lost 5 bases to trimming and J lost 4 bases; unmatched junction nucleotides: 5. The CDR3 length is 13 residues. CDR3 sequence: CASSMTGPYGYTF. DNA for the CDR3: TGCGCCAGCAGTATGACAGGGCCCTATGGCTACACCTTC.

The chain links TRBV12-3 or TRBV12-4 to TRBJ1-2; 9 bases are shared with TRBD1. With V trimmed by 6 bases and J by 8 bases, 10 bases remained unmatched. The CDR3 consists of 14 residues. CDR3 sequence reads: CASSPTGTGYGYTF. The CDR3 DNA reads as TGTGCCAGCAGCCCAACCGGGACAGGGTACGGCTACACCTTC.